This paragraph covers one T cell receptor (beta chain) sequence. The record originates from a study of response to subunit inactivated influenza vaccine. In TCRdb, the RT-PCR reads were re-called with MiXCR into one record per CDR3 protein. The sample includes 300,000 to 350,000 distinct CDR3 sequences, about 20% of them seen just once. This receptor was taken from a man aged 50 to 69 who received an inactivated influenza vaccine. The specimen comprised PBMCs from blood, sampled approximately 20 months after vaccination.

Written as DNA, the CDR3 is TGTGCCATATCGGGACAGAACGTTTATGGCTACACCTTC. This sequence encodes CAISGQNVYGYTF. The J gene is TRBJ1-2, the V gene TRBV10-3; 7 nucleotides line up with TRBD1. Germline V gives CDR1 ENHRY, CDR2 SYGVKD. The CDR3 runs to 13 residues. V trimming: 9 bases; J trimming: 5 bases; junction bases outside the gene matches: 9.